One and the same sample provided the 26 T cell receptor beta chains below, sequenced in a study of blood T cells in healthy people across ages. Combining a sample-barcoded 5' primer with a J-beta primer mix, a second PCR ran for roughly 7 to 12 cycles. MiXCR, applied by TCRdb to the 5' RACE reads, yields one record per CDR3 protein. The data show 1.5 million to 2 million distinct CDR3 sequences, under 30% seen once. The sample taken for sequencing was blood. Receptors were obtained from a woman aged 25 to 45 in good health.

This clonotype was counted many times. This sequence joins TRBV5-4 and TRBJ1-2, with D perhaps TRBD1 (6 bases). The CDR3 runs 14 residues. Germline V gives CDR1 SGHNT, CDR2 YYREEE (reference sequence). The germline V and J ends were trimmed by 5 bases and 3 bases, with 14 bases remaining between them. CDR3 sequence reads: CASSLRGVYYGYTF. CDR3 bases: TGTGCCAGCAGTTTGAGGGGGGTTTACTATGGCTACACCTTC. Together with reference TRBV5-4 and TRBJ1-2, the CDR3 gives the full variable domain: ETGVTQSPTHLIKTRGQQVTLRCSSQSGHNTVSWYQQALGQGPQFIFQYYREEENGRGNFPPRFSGLQFPNYSSELNVNALELDDSALYLCASSLRGVYYGYTFGSGTRLTVV.

This clonotype was recorded a few times. This chain joins TRBV27 and TRBJ2-3; D call uncertain. The CDR3 has 12 amino acids. V gave up 8 bases and J gave up 2 bases, with 8 bases separating them. Germline V gene data show CDR1 as MNHEY and CDR2 as SMNVEV (reference sequence). The CDR3 spells CASRPHTDTQYF. The DNA for the CDR3 is TGTGCCAGCCGCCCACACACAGATACGCAGTATTTT.

This clonotype has just a few counts. The rearrangement joins TRBV28 to TRBJ2-1; tentatively, D is TRBD1 (5 bases). The CDR3 has 14 amino acids. CDR1 and CDR2 from the germline V gene are MDHEN and SYDVKM. Between the trimmed V and J ends, which lost 4 bases and 7 bases, there was a span of 14 bases. The CDR3 is CASSYQGLGNEQFF. The DNA of the CDR3 is TGTGCCAGCAGTTATCAGGGCCTGGGGAATGAGCAGTTCTTC.

About this clonotype itself: A much larger clone lies one base from this, so it may be a read error. The gene calls are TRBV29-1 and TRBJ2-5; the D is unclear. With the DNA end fitting TRBJ2-7 better, the J assignment may be wrong. CDR3 length equals 13 residues. Per germline, CDR1 SQVTM and CDR2 ANQGSEA. Written as DNA, the CDR3 is TGCAGCGCCCGGCTGCAGGAATCAGACGAGCAGTACTTC. Translating it yields CSARLQESDEQYF.

The chain recombines TRBV7-9 with TRBJ2-7; possible D gene TRBD1, 7 bases. The J call may be mistaken, given a closer DNA end match to TRBJ2-5. The germline CDR1 and CDR2 sequences are SEHNR and FQNEAQ (reference sequence). The CDR3 loop spans 14 amino acids. The CDR3 sequence: CASSFDRDFKTQYF. The CDR3 coding sequence is TGTGCCAGCAGCTTTGACAGGGACTTCAAGACCCAGTACTTC.

Ten or more counts support this clonotype. The chain combines TRBV29-1 with TRBJ2-6; D possibly corresponds to TRBD1 (6 bases). The germline V gene encodes CDR1 SQVTM and CDR2 ANQGSEA. The V and J ends lost 7 bases and 4 bases respectively, with 14 bases between them. The CDR3 has 14 residues. CDR3 loop: CSATAGVGANVLTF. Here the CDR3 DNA reads TGCAGCGCGACGGCAGGGGTCGGGGCCAACGTCCTGACTTTC.

There are many counts of this clonotype. The chain's CDR3 is CASSSDMYQETQYF. The CDR3 DNA follows: TGTGCCAGCAGCTCGGACATGTACCAAGAGACCCAGTACTTC. The genes are TRBV5-5 and TRBJ2-5, with D perhaps TRBD1 (5 bases). From germline, CDR1 is SGHKS and CDR2 YYEKEE (reference sequence). V lost 3 bases and J lost 0, with 9 bases in between. The CDR3 runs to 14 residues.

The chain has TRBV12-3 or TRBV12-4 and TRBJ2-7, with D possibly matching TRBD1 (5 bases). V shed 3 bases and J shed 6 bases, with 9 bases lying between them. The CDR3 is made up of 12 amino acids. In DNA form, the CDR3 reads TGTGCCAGCAGTTTGCATAGGGGCGAGCAGTACTTC. Translation: CASSLHRGEQYF.

This clonotype was detected many times. As DNA, the CDR3 is TGTGCCAGCAGTGAACCCCACGCCCAAGAGACCCAGTACTTC. Its protein is CASSEPHAQETQYF. The V gene is TRBV25-1, the J gene TRBJ2-5; D ambiguous. Germline lookup yields CDR1 MGHDK and CDR2 SYGVNS. The V gene lost 2 bases and the J gene lost 1 base, with 8 bases spanning the gap. The CDR3 extends over 14 amino acids.

This clonotype was detected ten times or more. V and J are TRBV6-5 and TRBJ2-1; 10 bases agree with TRBD2. Germline loops: CDR1 MNHEY, CDR2 SVGAGI. The ends lost 6 bases at V and 7 bases at J; junction bases unmatched: 9. This CDR3 is 15 amino acids long. The CDR3 here is CASRPGLATKNEQFF. CDR3 bases: TGTGCCAGCAGACCGGGACTAGCGACGAAGAATGAGCAGTTCTTC.

In regard to this clonotype: One end of the junction fails to match germline, which may point to a read error. DNA for the CDR3: TGCTCCAGCAGCCCTCTATCCGGTAAAGATGAGCAGTTCTTC. As protein: CSSSPLSGKDEQFF. The V call is TRBV5-1, the J call TRBJ2-1; no definite D call. Per germline, CDR1 SGHRS and CDR2 YFSETQ. The CDR3 sequence is 14 residues long.

The table lists this clonotype with a few counts. V gene TRBV7-9 combines with J gene TRBJ2-5; D remains unclear. Germline CDR1 SEHNR, CDR2 FQNEAQ (reference sequence). V lost 2 bases and J lost 0, with 7 bases in between. The CDR3 has 14 amino acids. As DNA, the CDR3 is TGTGCCAGCAGCTTATCCGCGTACCAAGAGACCCAGTACTTC. The encoded protein is CASSLSAYQETQYF.

This clonotype appeared a few times. The chain has TRBV9 and TRBJ1-1; TRBD1 is a possible D gene (6 bases). CDR3 size: 14 residues. V was pared by 5 bases and J by 5 bases, with 16 bases between. CDR1 is SGDLS, CDR2 YYNGEE, per germline. CDR3 protein: CASSESQGLTEAFF. The CDR3, as DNA: TGTGCCAGCAGTGAATCACAGGGTTTAACTGAAGCTTTCTTT.

The V and J genes are TRBV12-3 or TRBV12-4 and TRBJ2-1, with 11 bases that match TRBD2. This CDR3 comprises 14 residues. J was trimmed by 8 bases and V by 5 bases; bases with no gene match: 5. CDR3 sequence: CASSETSGKHEQFF. As DNA, the CDR3 is TGTGCCAGCAGTGAGACTAGCGGGAAACATGAGCAGTTCTTC.

Turning to this clonotype: Germline is not matched at one junction end, which may reflect a read error. The V gene is TRBV15, the J gene TRBJ2-1, with 8 bases that match TRBD2. Per germline, CDR1 LNHNV and CDR2 YYDKDF (reference sequence). The CDR3 runs to 15 residues. CDR3 sequence reads: CTTSRPQAGASEQFF. The CDR3 nucleotides are TGTACCACCAGCAGACCCCAAGCGGGAGCGAGTGAGCAGTTCTTC.

This clonotype was seen once. The chain couples TRBV7-2 to TRBJ2-7; D is possibly TRBD2 (6 bases). The V gene lost 5 bases and the J gene lost 3 bases, with 11 bases spanning the gap. In germline, CDR1 is SGHTA, CDR2 FQGNSA. CDR3 length: 13 residues. Here the CDR3 DNA reads TGTGCCAGCAGCCGGGACTCCGTCTACGAGCAGTACTTC. It encodes CASSRDSVYEQYF.

The V call is TRBV5-1, the J call TRBJ1-6; D is uncertain. CDR1 is SGHRS, CDR2 YFSETQ, per germline. V lost 4 bases and J 8 bases, leaving 16 bases between the germline ends. CDR3 length: 15 residues. The CDR3, as DNA: TGCGCCAGCAGCGCCGGCTCCGGGGAATATTCACCCCTCCACTTT. This codes for CASSAGSGEYSPLHF.

This clonotype was seen at least ten times. The chain is built from TRBV27 and TRBJ2-7, with D perhaps given as TRBD1 or TRBD2 (5 bases each). In germline, CDR1 is MNHEY, CDR2 SMNVEV (reference sequence). Deletions cut 5 bases from V and 3 bases from J, with 11 bases between. The CDR3 loop spans 13 amino acids. CDR3 bases: TGTGCCAGCAGTCCTGGGGACGTCTACGAGCAGTACTTC. It specifies CASSPGDVYEQYF.

This clonotype has just a few counts. The rearrangement uses TRBV4-1 and TRBJ1-2; the match to TRBD1 covers 8 bases. Germline V gives CDR1 MGHRA, CDR2 YSYEKL. Trimming cost V 4 bases and J 6 bases; bases outside gene matches: 7. This CDR3 spans 14 amino acids. CDR3 nucleotides: TGCGCCAGCAGCCGCTCAGGGGGCGCGGATGGCTACACCTTC. Encoded protein: CASSRSGGADGYTF.

This clonotype was counted ten times or more. The gene calls are TRBV20-1 and TRBJ2-7, with 9 bases matching TRBD2. The CDR3 consists of 14 residues. The junction had 6 bases not matched to a gene; V was cut back by 3 bases and J by 3 bases. Germline-derived CDR1 and CDR2 are DFQATT and SNEGSKA (reference sequence). CDR3 in DNA: TGCAGTGCTAGGCTCCCTAGCGGGAACTACGAGCAGTACTTC. It encodes CSARLPSGNYEQYF.

The genes are TRBV6-4 and TRBJ2-5; maybe TRBD1 (6 bases). Per the germline V gene, CDR1 is MRHNA and CDR2 is SNTAGT. The CDR3 totals 16 residues. Trimming left V 3 bases short and J 1 base short, with 15 bases between. The DNA of the CDR3 is TGTGCCAGCAGTGATCCCTTCCGGGACACCCAAGAGACCCAGTACTTC. Translated: CASSDPFRDTQETQYF.

The gene calls are TRBV4-1 and TRBJ2-5, with 8 bases that match TRBD2. The V segment lost 4 bases and the J segment 2 bases; nucleotides outside the gene matches: 15. CDR3 length equals 18 residues. Germline values: CDR1 MGHRA, CDR2 YSYEKL. The CDR3 protein is CASSLLRGSGNKQETQYF. CDR3 DNA sequence: TGCGCCAGCAGCCTCCTACGTGGTAGCGGGAACAAACAAGAGACCCAGTACTTC.

This clonotype was seen many times. The chain recombines TRBV14 with TRBJ2-7; 7 bases line up with TRBD1. V lost 2 bases, J lost 6 bases, and 7 bases stayed unmatched. From germline, CDR1 is SGHDN and CDR2 FVKESK. The CDR3 extends over 14 amino acids. The CDR3 reads CASSQFGTGVEQYF. CDR3 DNA sequence: TGTGCCAGCAGCCAATTCGGAACAGGGGTCGAGCAGTACTTC. Drawing the rest from reference TRBV14 and TRBJ2-7, the complete variable domain is EAGVTQFPSHSVIEKGQTVTLRCDPISGHDNLYWYRRVMGKEIKFLLHFVKESKQDESGMPNNRFLAERTGGTYSTLKVQPAELEDSGVYFCASSQFGTGVEQYFGPGTRLTVT.

This clonotype showed up just once. This chain joins TRBV3-1 and TRBJ1-1, with a weak D call TRBD1 (5 bases). The germline V gene has CDR1 LGHDT and CDR2 YNNKEL (reference sequence). Deletions cut 1 base from V and 5 bases from J, with 17 bases between. The CDR3 runs to 16 residues. Written as DNA, the CDR3 is TGTGCCAGCAGCCAAGTGCCCGTGGGGGGATGGACTGAAGCTTTCTTT. Translated, it gives CASSQVPVGGWTEAFF.

The chain recombines TRBV5-1 with TRBJ2-5; maybe TRBD1 (6 bases). The length of the CDR3 is 15 residues. Germline V gives CDR1 SGHRS, CDR2 YFSETQ. Trimming removed 0 bases from V and 11 bases from J, with 20 bases in between. The CDR3 nucleotides are TGCGCCAGCAGCTTGGATGGGACACAACACAATGAGCAGTACTTC. This gives the protein CASSLDGTQHNEQYF.

The chain carries TRBV13 and TRBJ1-1; D unresolved. The CDR3 consists of 16 residues. The V gene's germline CDR1 is PRHDT and CDR2 FYEKMQ (reference sequence). V shed 5 bases and J shed 1 base, with 17 bases lying between them. The CDR3 sequence is CASSHIPGRQNTEAFF. In nucleotides, the CDR3 is TGTGCCAGCAGCCATATCCCGGGCCGGCAGAACACTGAAGCTTTCTTT.